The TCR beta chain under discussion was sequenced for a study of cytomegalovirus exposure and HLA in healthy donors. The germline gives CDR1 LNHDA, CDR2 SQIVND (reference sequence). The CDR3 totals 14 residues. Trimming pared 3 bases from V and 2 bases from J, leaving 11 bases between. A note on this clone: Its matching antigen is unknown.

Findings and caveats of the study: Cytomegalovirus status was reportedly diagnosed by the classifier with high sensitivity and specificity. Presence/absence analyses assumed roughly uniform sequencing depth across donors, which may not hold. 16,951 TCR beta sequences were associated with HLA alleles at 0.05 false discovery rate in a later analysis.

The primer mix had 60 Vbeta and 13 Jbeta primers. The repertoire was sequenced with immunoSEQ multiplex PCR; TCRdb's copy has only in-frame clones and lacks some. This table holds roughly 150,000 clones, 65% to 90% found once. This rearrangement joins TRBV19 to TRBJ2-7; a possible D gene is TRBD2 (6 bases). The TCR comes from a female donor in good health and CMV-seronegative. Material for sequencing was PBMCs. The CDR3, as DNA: TGTGCCAGTAGTATCGGAGGGTCCCCCTACGAGCAGTACTTC. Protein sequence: CASSIGGSPYEQYF.